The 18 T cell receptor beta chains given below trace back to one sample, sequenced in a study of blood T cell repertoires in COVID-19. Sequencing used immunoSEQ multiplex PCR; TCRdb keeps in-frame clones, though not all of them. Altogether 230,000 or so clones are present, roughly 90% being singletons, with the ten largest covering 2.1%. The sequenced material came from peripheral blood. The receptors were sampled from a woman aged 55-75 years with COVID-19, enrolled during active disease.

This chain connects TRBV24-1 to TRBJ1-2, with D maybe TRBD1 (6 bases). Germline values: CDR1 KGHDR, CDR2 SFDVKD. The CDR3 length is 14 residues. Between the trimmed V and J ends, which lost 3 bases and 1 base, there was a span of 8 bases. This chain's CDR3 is CATSDDRINYGYTF. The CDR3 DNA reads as TGTGCCACCAGTGATGACAGGATTAACTATGGCTACACCTTC.

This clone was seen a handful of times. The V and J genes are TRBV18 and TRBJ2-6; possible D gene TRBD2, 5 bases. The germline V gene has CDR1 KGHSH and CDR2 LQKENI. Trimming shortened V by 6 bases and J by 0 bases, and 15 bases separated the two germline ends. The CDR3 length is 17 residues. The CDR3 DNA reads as TGTGCCAGCTCGGAGGCACTACATAGCTCTGGGGCCAACGTCCTGACTTTC. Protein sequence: CASSEALHSSGANVLTF.

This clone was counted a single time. The CDR3 DNA reads as TGCAGCAGTGGATCGGGAGACGACGAGCAGTACTTC. Translation gives CSSGSGDDEQYF. The rearrangement links TRBV29-1 to TRBJ2-7; TRBD2 might be the D (6 bases). Germline V gene sequence: CDR1 SQVTM, CDR2 ANQGSEA. V lost 8 bases, J lost 5 bases, and 16 bases lay in between. The CDR3 contains 12 residues.

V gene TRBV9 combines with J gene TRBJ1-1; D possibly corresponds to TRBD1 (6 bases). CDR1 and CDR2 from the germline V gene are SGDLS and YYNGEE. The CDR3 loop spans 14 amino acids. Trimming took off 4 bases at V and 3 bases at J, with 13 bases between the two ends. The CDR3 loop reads CASSPQGVHTEAFF. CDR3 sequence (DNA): TGTGCCAGCAGCCCACAGGGAGTTCACACTGAAGCTTTCTTT. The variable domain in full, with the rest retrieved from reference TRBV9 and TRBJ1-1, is DSGVTQTPKHLITATGQRVTLRCSPRSGDLSVYWYQQSLDQGLQFLIQYYNGEERAKGNILERFSAQQFPDLHSELNLSSLELGDSALYFCASSPQGVHTEAFFGQGTRLTVV.

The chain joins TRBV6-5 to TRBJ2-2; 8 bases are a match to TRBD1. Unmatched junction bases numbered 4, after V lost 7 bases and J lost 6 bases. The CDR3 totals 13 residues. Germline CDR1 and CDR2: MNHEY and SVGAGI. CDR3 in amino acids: CASTKDRAGELFF. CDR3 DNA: TGTGCCAGCACTAAGGACAGGGCCGGGGAGCTGTTTTTT.

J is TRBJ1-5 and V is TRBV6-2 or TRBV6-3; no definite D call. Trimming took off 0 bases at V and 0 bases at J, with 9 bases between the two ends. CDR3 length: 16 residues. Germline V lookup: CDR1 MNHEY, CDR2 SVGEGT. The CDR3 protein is CASSYSRGLSNQPQHF. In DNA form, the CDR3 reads TGTGCCAGCAGTTACTCGAGAGGACTTAGCAATCAGCCCCAGCATTTT.

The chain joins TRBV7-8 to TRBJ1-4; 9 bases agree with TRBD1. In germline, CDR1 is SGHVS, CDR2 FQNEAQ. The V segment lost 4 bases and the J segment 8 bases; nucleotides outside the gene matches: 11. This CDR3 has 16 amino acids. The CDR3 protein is CASSSFRTGVGEKLFF. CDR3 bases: TGTGCCAGCAGCTCCTTTAGGACAGGGGTAGGAGAAAAACTGTTTTTT. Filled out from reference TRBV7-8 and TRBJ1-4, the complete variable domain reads GAGVSQSPRYKVAKRGQDVALRCDPISGHVSLFWYQQALGQGPEFLTYFQNEAQLDKSGLPSDRFFAERPEGSVSTLKIQRTQQEDSAVYLCASSSFRTGVGEKLFFGSGTQLSVL.

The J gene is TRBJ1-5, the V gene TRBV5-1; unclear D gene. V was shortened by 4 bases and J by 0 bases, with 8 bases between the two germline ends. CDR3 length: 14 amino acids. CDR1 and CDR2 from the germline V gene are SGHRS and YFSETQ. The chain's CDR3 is CASSPGSSNQPQHF. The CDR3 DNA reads TGCGCCAGCAGCCCCGGGAGTAGCAATCAGCCCCAGCATTTT.

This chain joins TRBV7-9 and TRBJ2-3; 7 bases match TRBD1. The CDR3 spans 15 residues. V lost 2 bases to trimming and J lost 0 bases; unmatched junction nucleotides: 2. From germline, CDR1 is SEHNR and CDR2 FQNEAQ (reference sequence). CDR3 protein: CASSLRGQSTDTQYF. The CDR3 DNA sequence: TGTGCCAGCAGCTTAAGGGGACAGAGCACAGATACGCAGTATTTT.

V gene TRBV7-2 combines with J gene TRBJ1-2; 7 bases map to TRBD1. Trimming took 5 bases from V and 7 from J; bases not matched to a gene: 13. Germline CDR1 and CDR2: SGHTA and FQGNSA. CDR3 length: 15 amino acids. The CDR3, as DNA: TGTGCCAGCAGCCGCCGACAGGGAACTTTTCTTGGCTACACCTTC. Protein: CASSRRQGTFLGYTF.

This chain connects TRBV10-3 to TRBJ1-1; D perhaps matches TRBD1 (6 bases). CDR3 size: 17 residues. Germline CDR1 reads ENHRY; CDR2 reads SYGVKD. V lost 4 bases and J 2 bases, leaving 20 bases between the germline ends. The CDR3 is CAISAGRGGGRNTEAFF. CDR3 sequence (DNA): TGTGCCATCAGTGCGGGGAGGGGGGGCGGCAGAAACACTGAAGCTTTCTTT.

CDR3 amino acids: CASSLKFSGNTIYF. The CDR3 coding sequence is TGTGCCAGCAGCTTAAAATTTTCGGGAAACACCATATATTTT. The chain joins TRBV7-2 to TRBJ1-3; D remains ambiguous. Per germline, CDR1 SGHTA and CDR2 FQGNSA. The germline V and J ends were trimmed by 2 bases and 4 bases, with 9 bases remaining between them. This CDR3 has 14 amino acids.

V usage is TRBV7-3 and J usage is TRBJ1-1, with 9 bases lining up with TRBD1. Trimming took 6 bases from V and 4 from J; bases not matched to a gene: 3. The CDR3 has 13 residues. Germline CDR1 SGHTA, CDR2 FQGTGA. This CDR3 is CASRADRGTEAFF. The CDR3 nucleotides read TGTGCCAGCAGGGCGGACAGGGGCACTGAAGCTTTCTTT.

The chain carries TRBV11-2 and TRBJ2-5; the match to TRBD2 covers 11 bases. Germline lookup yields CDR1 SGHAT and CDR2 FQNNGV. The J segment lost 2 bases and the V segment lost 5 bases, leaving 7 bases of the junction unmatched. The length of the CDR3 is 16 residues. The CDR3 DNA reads TGTGCCAGCAGCCGCCTCCGACTAGCGGGACAAGAGACCCAGTACTTC. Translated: CASSRLRLAGQETQYF.

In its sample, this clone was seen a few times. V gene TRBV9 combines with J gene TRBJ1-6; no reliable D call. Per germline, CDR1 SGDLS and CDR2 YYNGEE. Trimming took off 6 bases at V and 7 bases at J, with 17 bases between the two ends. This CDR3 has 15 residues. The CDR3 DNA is TGTGCCAGCACCTCTTCCGGAACAGAAAATTCACCCCTCCACTTT. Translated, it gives CASTSSGTENSPLHF. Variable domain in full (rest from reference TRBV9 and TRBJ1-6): DSGVTQTPKHLITATGQRVTLRCSPRSGDLSVYWYQQSLDQGLQFLIQYYNGEERAKGNILERFSAQQFPDLHSELNLSSLELGDSALYFCASTSSGTENSPLHFGNGTRLTVT.

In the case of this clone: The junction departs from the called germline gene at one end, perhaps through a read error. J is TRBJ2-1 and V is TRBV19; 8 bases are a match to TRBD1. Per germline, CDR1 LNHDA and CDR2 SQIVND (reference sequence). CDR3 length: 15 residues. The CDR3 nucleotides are TGTGCCAGTAGTGTAGACAGGGGTCTGTACAATGAGCAGTTCTTC. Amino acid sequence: CASSVDRGLYNEQFF.

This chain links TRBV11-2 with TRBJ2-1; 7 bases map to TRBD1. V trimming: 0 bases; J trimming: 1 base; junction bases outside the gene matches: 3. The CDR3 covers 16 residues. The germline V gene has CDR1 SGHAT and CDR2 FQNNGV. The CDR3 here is CASSLERQGSYNEQFF. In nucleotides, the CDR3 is TGTGCCAGCAGCTTAGAACGACAGGGTTCCTACAATGAGCAGTTCTTC. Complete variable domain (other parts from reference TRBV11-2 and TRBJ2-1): EAGVAQSPRYKIIEKRQSVAFWCNPISGHATLYWYQQILGQGPKLLIQFQNNGVVDDSQLPKDRFSAERLKGVDSTLKIQPAKLEDSAVYLCASSLERQGSYNEQFFGPGTRLTVL.

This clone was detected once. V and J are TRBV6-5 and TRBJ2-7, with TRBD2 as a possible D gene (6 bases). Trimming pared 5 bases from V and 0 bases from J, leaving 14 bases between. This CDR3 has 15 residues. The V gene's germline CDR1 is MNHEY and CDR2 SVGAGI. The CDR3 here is CASSPPGEASYEQYF. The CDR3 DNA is TGTGCCAGCAGTCCCCCGGGGGAGGCCTCCTACGAGCAGTACTTC.